The TCR beta chain described here comes from a study of T cells in Graves' hyperthyroidism and ophthalmopathy. Findings of the study overall: In the analysis, a 13 V-J model separated ophthalmopathy from stable hyperthyroidism.

Amplified TCR beta CDR3 regions came from RNA transcripts. A set of HTBI primers served as the primers for a first-round RT-PCR of the TCR CDR3. MiXCR, applied by TCRdb to the multiplex PCR reads, yields one record per CDR3 protein. The data show 500,000 to 700,000 distinct CDR3 sequences, approximately 15% seen once. This clonotype came up a few times. The antigen is undetermined. Patients aged 18 to 65 had newly diagnosed hyperthyroidism that had lasted under 2 months. Sequenced: blood. The TCR originated in a young woman with Graves' hyperthyroidism.

In DNA form, the CDR3 reads TGTGCCAGTCGACAGTCTGGCTTGAATGAGCAGTTCTTC. This codes for CASRQSGLNEQFF. The chain joins TRBV19 to TRBJ2-1; tentatively, D is TRBD1 (5 bases). Looked up from germline, CDR1 is LNHDA and CDR2 is SQIVND (reference sequence). V lost 8 bases and J lost 7, with 15 bases in between. This CDR3 region has 13 residues.